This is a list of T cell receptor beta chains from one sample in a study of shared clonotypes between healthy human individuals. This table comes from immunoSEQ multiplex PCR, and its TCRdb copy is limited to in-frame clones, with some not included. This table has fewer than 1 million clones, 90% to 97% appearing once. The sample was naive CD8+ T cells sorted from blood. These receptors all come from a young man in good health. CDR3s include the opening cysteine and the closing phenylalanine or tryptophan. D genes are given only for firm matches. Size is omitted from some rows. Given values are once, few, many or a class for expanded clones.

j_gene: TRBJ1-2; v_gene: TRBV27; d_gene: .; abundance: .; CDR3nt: TGTGCCAGCAGTTTATGGTGGGGGCAGGGTTATGGCTACACCTTC; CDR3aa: CASSLWWGQGYGYTF
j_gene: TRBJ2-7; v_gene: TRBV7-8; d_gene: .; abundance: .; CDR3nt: TGTGCCAGCAGCTTAGCCGTTTACGAGCAGTACTTC; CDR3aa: CASSLAVYEQYF
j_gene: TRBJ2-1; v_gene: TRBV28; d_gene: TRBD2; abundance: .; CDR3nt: TGTGCCAGCAGTTTAACCCCGGGGCTAGCGGGAGGAACTGAGCAGTTCTTC; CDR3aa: CASSLTPGLAGGTEQFF
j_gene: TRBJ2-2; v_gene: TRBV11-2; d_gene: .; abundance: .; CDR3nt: TGTGCCAGCAGCTTCTATGTAGGGGAGCTGTTTTTT; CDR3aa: CASSFYVGELFF
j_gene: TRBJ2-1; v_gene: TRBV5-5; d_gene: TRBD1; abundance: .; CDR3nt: TGTGCCAGCAGTCCCGGGACAGGGGCCATAGAGCAGTTCTTC; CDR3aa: CASSPGTGAIEQFF
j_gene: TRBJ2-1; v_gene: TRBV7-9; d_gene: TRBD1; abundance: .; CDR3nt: TGTGCCAGCAGCTCCCCTCCCAGACAGGGGTTTATCAATGAGCAGTTCTTC; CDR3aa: CASSSPPRQGFINEQFF
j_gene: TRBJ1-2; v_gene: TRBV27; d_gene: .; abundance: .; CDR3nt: TGTGCCAGCAGTTTCGACAGATTCTATGGCTACACCTTC; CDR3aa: CASSFDRFYGYTF
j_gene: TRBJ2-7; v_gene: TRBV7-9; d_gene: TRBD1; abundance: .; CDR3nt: TGTGCCAGCAGCTTCCCCGGGACAGGAAGATACGAGCAGTACTTC; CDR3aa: CASSFPGTGRYEQYF
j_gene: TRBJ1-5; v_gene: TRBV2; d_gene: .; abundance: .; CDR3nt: TGTGCCAGCATCGACTCCCCGGGGCAGCCCCAGCATTTT; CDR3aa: CASIDSPGQPQHF
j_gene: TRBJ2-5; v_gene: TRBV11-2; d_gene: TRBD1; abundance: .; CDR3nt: TGTGCCAGCAGCCCCGGGACAGGGAGGCAAGAGACCCAGTACTTC; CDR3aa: CASSPGTGRQETQYF
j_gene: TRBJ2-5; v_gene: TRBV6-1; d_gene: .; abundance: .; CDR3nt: TGTGCCAGCAGTGGGGACGGAGAGACCCAGTACTTC; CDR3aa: CASSGDGETQYF
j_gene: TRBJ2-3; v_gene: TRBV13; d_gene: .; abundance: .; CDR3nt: TGTGCCAGCAGCTTAGCAGGGGGGTGGACAGATACGCAGTATTTT; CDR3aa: CASSLAGGWTDTQYF
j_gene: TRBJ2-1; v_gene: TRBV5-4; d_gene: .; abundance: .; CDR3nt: TGTGCCAGCAGCCCGGGGACTTCCCTCAATGAGCAGTTCTTC; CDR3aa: CASSPGTSLNEQFF
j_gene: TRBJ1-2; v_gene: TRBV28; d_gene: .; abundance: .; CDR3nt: TGTGCCAGCAGTTTAAACAGCCTGTTCTATGGCTACACCTTC; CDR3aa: CASSLNSLFYGYTF
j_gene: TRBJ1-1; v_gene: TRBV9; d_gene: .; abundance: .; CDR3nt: TGTGCCAGCAGCGTAGAGCCAAGGGGGAACACTGAAGCTTTCTTT; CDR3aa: CASSVEPRGNTEAFF
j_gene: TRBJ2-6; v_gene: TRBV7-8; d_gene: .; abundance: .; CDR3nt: TGTGCCAGCAGCTTAGAGTCAGGGAGGTCTGGGGCCAACGTCCTGACTTTC; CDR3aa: CASSLESGRSGANVLTF
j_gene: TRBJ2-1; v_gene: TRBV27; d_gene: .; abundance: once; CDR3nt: TGTGCCAGCAGTTTACGGGAGCAGTACAATGAGCAGTTCTTC; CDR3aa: CASSLREQYNEQFF
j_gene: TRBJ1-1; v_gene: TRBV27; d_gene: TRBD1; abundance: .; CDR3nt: TGTGCCAGCAGACAGGGGAGTAGGACTGAAGCTTTCTTT; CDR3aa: CASRQGSRTEAFF
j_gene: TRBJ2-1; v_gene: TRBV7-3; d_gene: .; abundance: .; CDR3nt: TGTGCCAGCAGCTCCACAGAGAACTACAATGAGCAGTTCTTC; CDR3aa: CASSSTENYNEQFF
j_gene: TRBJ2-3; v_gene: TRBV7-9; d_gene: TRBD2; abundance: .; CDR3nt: TGTGCCAGCAGCTCTCCAGCGGGAGTTGCAGATACGCAGTATTTT; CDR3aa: CASSSPAGVADTQYF
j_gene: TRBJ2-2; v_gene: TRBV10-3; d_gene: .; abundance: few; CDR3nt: TGTGCCATCAGTGCCGGTAACGGCGGGGAGCTGTTTTTT; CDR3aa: CAISAGNGGELFF
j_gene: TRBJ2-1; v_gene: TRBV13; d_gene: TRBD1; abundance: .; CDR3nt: TGTGCCAGCAGCCAACAACCCGGGACAGGGGGACAAGACAATGAGCAGTTCTTC; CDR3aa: CASSQQPGTGGQDNEQFF
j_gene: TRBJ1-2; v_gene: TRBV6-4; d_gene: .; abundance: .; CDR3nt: TGTGCCACCTGGGGTTGGGTTTATGGCTACACCTTC; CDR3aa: CATWGWVYGYTF
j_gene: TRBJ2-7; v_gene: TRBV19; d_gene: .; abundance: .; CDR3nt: TGTGCCAGTAGTATATCGGGCCCGGGTTACGAGCAGTACTTC; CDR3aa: CASSISGPGYEQYF
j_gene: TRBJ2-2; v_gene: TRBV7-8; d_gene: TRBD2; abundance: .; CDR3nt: TGTGCCAGCGGAGGAGGGGTCAGGGCCATAGCGGGAGGGCTAACCGGGGAGCTGTTTTTT; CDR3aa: CASGGGVRAIAGGLTGELFF
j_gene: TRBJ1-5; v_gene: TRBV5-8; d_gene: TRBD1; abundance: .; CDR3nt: TGTGCCAGCAGCGGAGGATCCCAGGGGGCAAGCAATCAGCCCCAGCATTTT; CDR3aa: CASSGGSQGASNQPQHF
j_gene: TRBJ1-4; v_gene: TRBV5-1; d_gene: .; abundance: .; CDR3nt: TGCGCCAGCAGCCCCTGGGCAGACACTAATGAAAAACTGTTTTTT; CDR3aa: CASSPWADTNEKLFF
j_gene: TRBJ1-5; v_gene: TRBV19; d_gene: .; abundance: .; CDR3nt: TGTGCCAGTAGTATGAAGCCCGGGGGGAATCAGCCCCAGCATTTT; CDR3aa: CASSMKPGGNQPQHF
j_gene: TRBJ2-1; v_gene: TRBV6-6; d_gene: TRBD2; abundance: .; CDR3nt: TGTGCCAGCAAAAAACTAGCGGGAGGGGACAATGAGCAGTTCTTC; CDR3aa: CASKKLAGGDNEQFF
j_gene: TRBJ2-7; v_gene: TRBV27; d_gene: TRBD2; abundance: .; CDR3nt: TGTGCCAGCAGTTTAGCGGGAGTTAGCTACGAGCAGTACTTC; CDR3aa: CASSLAGVSYEQYF
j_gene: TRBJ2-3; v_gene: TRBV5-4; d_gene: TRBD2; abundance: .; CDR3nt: TGTGCCAGCAGCGTTAGCGGGAGCACGCAGTATTTT; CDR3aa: CASSVSGSTQYF